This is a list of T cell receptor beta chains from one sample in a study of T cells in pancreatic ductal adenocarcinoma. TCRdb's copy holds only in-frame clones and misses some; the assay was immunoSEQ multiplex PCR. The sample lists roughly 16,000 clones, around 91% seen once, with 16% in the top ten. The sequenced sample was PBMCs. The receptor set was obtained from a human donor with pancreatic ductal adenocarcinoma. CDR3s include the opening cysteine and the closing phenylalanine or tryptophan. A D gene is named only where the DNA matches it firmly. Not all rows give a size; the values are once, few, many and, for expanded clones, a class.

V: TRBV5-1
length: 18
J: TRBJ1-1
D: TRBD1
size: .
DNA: TGCGCCAGCAGCTTGGGCCGGGACAGGGGCCATCTGAACACTGAAGCTTTCTTT
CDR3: CASSLGRDRGHLNTEAFF

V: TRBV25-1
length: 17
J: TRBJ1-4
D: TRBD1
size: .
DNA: TGTGCCAGCAGTGAAGGAGGACTCAGGGGGGCTAATGAAAAACTGTTTTTT
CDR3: CASSEGGLRGANEKLFF

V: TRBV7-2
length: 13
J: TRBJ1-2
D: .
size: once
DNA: TGTGCCAGCAGCTTAGCGCGGCAGGGGAGCTACACCTTC
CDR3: CASSLARQGSYTF

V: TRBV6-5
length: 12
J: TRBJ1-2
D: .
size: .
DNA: TGTGCCAGCAGTTACTCAACTCACGGCTACACCTTC
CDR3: CASSYSTHGYTF

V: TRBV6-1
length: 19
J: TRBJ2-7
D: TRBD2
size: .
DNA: TGTGCCAGCAGTGGCCCGGGACTAGCGGGGGGCCATGACACCTACGAGCAGTACTTC
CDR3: CASSGPGLAGGHDTYEQYF

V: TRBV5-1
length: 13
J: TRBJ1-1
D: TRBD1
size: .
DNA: TGCGCCAGCAGCCCTACAGGGGACACTGAAGCTTTCTTT
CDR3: CASSPTGDTEAFF

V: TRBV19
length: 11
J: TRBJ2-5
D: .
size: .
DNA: TGTGCCAGTAGTAGGGGGAGGACCCAGTACTTC
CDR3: CASSRGRTQYF

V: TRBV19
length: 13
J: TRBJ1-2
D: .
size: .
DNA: TGTGCCAGTAGTGCTGACAGTACTAAAGGCTACACCTTC
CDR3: CASSADSTKGYTF

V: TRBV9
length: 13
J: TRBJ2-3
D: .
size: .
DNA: TGTGCCAGCAGCGTAACTAGCACAGATACGCAGTATTTT
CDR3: CASSVTSTDTQYF

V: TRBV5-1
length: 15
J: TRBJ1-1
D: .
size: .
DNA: TGCGCCAGCAGCTTGGCCGGTGGTAGGAACACTGAAGCTTTCTTT
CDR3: CASSLAGGRNTEAFF

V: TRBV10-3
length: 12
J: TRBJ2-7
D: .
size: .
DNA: TGTGCCATCCAGCAAGAAGACTTGGAGCAGTACTTC
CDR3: CAIQQEDLEQYF

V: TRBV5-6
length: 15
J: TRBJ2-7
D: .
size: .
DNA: TGTGCCAGCAGCTTGGTAGGGCGCCTCTCCTACGAGCAGTACTTC
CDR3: CASSLVGRLSYEQYF

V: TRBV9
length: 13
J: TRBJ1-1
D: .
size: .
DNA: TGTGCCAGCAGCGGGGTGACAGGTACTGAAGCTTTCTTT
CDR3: CASSGVTGTEAFF

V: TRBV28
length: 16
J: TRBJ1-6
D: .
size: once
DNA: TGTGCCAGCAGTTTGGTGCAGATCTCCTATAATTCACCCCTCCACTTT
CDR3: CASSLVQISYNSPLHF

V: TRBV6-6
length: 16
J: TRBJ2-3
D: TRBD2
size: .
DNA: TGTGCCAGCAGCTGGACTAGCGGGTCTAAGAGGGATACGCAGTATTTT
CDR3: CASSWTSGSKRDTQYF

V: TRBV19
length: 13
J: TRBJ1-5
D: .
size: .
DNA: TGTGCCAGTAGCCCCGGGTTTGGGCAGCCCCAGCATTTT
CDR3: CASSPGFGQPQHF

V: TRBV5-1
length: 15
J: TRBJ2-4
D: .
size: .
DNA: TGCGCCAGCCGGGAAGGAGGGGGCGCCAAAAACATTCAGTACTTC
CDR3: CASREGGGAKNIQYF

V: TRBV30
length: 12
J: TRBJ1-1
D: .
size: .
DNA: TGTGCCTGGAGTGTATCCACAACCGGGACCCTCTTT
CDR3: CAWSVSTTGTLF

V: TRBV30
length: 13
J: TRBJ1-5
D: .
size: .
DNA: TGTGCCTGGACTCTAGATAGCAATCAGCCCCAGCATTTT
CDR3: CAWTLDSNQPQHF

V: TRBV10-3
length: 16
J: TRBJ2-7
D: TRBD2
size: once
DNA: TGTGCCATCAGTGGAGGAGCTAGCGGGGGGGCCGGCGAGCAGTACTTC
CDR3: CAISGGASGGAGEQYF

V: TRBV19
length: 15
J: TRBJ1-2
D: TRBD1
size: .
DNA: TGTGCCAGTAACGCCCCCGGACAGGGGATCTATGGCTACACCTTC
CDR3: CASNAPGQGIYGYTF

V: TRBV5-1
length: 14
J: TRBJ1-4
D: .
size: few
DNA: TGCGCCAGCAGCTTGGAGGGGTATGGGGAAAAACTGTTTTTT
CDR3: CASSLEGYGEKLFF

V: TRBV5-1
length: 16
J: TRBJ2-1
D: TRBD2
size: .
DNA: TGCGCCAGCAGCTTGGGTGGGGGAGGGCCTATGAATGAGCAGTTCTTC
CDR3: CASSLGGGGPMNEQFF

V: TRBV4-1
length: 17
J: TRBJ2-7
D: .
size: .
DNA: TGCGCCAGCAGCCAATTACCAGGTAACCGAGTAGGCTACGAGCAGTACTTC
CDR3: CASSQLPGNRVGYEQYF

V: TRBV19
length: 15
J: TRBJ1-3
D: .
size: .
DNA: TGTGCCAGTAGTAGATTGGGGAGCGCTGGAAACACCATATATTTT
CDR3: CASSRLGSAGNTIYF

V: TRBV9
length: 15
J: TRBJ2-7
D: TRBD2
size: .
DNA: TGTGCCAGCACGCTAGGACTAGCGGGCTCCTACGAGCAGTACTTC
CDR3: CASTLGLAGSYEQYF

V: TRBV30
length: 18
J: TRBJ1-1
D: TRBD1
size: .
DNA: TGTGCCTGGAGTGTACGGGGCTCCCCGGGACAGAAGAACACTGAAGCTTTCTTT
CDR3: CAWSVRGSPGQKNTEAFF

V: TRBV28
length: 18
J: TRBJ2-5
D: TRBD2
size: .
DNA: TGTGCCAGCAGTCCCCGAAGAGACAGCGGGGGGGCCAGGGAGACCCAGTACTTC
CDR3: CASSPRRDSGGARETQYF

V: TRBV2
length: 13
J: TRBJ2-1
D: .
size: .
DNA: TGTGCCAGCAGTGAAGGAATGGCAGCTGAGCAGTTCTTC
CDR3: CASSEGMAAEQFF

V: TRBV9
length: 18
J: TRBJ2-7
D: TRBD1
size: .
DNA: TGTGCCAGCAGCGGCTACAGGGGCCCAAGGCTTAGCTCCTACGAGCAGTACTTC
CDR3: CASSGYRGPRLSSYEQYF

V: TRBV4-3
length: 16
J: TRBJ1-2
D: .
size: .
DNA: TGCGCCAGCAGCCAAGATCCAAAGCCTGGGAGCGGGGGCTACACCTTC
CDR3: CASSQDPKPGSGGYTF

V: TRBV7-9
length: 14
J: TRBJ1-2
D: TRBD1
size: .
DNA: TGTGCCAGCAGCTTAGAAGGCAGGGGGCACGGCTACACCTTC
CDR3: CASSLEGRGHGYTF

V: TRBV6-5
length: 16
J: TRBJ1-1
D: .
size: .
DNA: TGTGCCAGCAGTTACTCGACGGTAGTGGAAAACACTGAAGCTTTCTTT
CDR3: CASSYSTVVENTEAFF

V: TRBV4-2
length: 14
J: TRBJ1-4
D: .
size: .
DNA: TGTGCCAGCAGCCAGGGCCTATTTGACAGATTCCTGTTTTTT
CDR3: CASSQGLFDRFLFF

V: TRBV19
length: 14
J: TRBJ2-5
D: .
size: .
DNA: TGTGCCAGTAGTCGGCAGGGCTTCGGAGAGACCCAGTACTTC
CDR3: CASSRQGFGETQYF

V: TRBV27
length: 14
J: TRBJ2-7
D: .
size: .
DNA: TGTGCCAGCAGTTTTGGGGGGCCCCCATACGAGCAGTACTTC
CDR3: CASSFGGPPYEQYF

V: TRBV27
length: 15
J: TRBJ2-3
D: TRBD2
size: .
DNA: TGTGCCAGCAGTTTTCTAGCGGGAGGGCCGGATACGCAGTATTTT
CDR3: CASSFLAGGPDTQYF

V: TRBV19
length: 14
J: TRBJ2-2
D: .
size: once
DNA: TGTGCCAGTAGTCAGAACGTCAACACCGGGGAGCTGTTTTTT
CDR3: CASSQNVNTGELFF

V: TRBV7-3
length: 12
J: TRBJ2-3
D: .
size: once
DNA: TGTGCCAGCAGCCCTAGCACAGATACGCAGTATTTT
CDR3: CASSPSTDTQYF

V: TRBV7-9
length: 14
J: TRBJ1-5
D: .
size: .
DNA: TGTGCCAGCAGCCAAGGACGGACAAATCAGCCCCAGCATTTT
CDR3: CASSQGRTNQPQHF

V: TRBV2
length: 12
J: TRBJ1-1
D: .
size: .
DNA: TGTGCCAGCACTCCTATGGGGGGACGTGCTTTCTTT
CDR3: CASTPMGGRAFF

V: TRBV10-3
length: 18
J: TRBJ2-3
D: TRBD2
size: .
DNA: TGTGCCATCAGTGACCGATCCGGGACTAGCGGGGGACCAGATACGCAGTATTTT
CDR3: CAISDRSGTSGGPDTQYF

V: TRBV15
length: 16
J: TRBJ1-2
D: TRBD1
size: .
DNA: TGTGCCACCAGCAGAGTCCCCGGACAGGGGGCGCGAGGCTACACCTTC
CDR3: CATSRVPGQGARGYTF

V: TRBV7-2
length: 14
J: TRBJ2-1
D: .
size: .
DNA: TGTGCCAGCAGCCTGGAAAGCTCCTACAATGAGCAGTTCTTC
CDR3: CASSLESSYNEQFF

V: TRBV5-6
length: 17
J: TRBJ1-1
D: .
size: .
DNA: TGTGCCAGCAGCTTGGCCTTAGCCGGAGCGGTGAACACTGAAGCTTTCTTT
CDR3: CASSLALAGAVNTEAFF